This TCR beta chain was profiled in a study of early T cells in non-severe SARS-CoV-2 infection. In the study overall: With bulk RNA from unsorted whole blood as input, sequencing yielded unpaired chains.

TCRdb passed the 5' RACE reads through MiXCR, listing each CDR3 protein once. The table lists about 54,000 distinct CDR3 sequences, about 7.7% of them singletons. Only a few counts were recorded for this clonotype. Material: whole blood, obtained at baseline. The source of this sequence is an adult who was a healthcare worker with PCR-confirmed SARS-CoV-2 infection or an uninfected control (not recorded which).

The CDR3 coding sequence is TGTGCCAGCGGCCTAGCGGCGAGCTCCTACAATGAGCAGTTCTTC. Residues: CASGLAASSYNEQFF. The genes are TRBV7-9 and TRBJ2-1, with 7 bases fitting TRBD2. J was trimmed by 0 bases and V by 8 bases; bases with no gene match: 7. Germline CDR1 and CDR2: SEHNR and FQNEAQ (reference sequence). CDR3 length: 15 residues.